The rows below give T cell receptor beta chains drawn from one sample of a study of patients and donors after allogeneic stem cell transplantation. A single record per CDR3 protein comes from TCRdb applying MiXCR to the RT-PCR reads. The table includes approximately 410,000 distinct CDR3 sequences, 16% detected once. The material sequenced was blood, either unsorted or a sorted T cell fraction (not recorded which). The receptors were sampled from a human donor who was either an allogeneic HSCT recipient or a stem cell or donor lymphocyte infusion donor (not recorded which). It is not recorded whose cells these are; they may come from a transplant donor. CDR3s include the opening cysteine and the closing phenylalanine or tryptophan. A D gene is named only where the DNA matches it firmly. Clone size appears in some rows only: once, few, many, or a class for an expanded clone.

cdr3_length,d_call,v_call,j_call,clone_size,cdr3_aa,cdr3_nt
15,TRBD1,TRBV4-3,TRBJ1-2,few,CASSPHQGGPYGYTF,TGCGCCAGCAGCCCCCATCAGGGGGGCCCGTATGGCTACACCTTC
14,TRBD1,TRBV4-3,TRBJ2-5,few,CASSQGQGASSQYF,TGCGCCAGCAGCCAAGGACAGGGGGCCTCGAGCCAGTACTTC
15,NA,TRBV7-2,TRBJ2-5,many,CASSLMEGWDQIQYF,TGTGCCAGCAGCTTAATGGAGGGGTGGGACCAAATCCAGTACTTC
15,TRBD1,TRBV2,TRBJ1-1,NA,CASSLRQGSHTEAFF,TGTGCCAGCAGTCTCCGACAGGGCTCGCACACTGAAGCTTTCTTT
15,TRBD1,TRBV29-1,TRBJ2-7,NA,CSVEIRTGSSYEQYF,TGCAGCGTTGAAATCCGGACAGGGAGCTCCTACGAGCAGTACTTC
13,TRBD2,TRBV5-1,TRBJ2-5,many,CASSLLREGTQYF,TGCGCCAGCAGCTTGCTAAGGGAGGGGACCCAGTACTTC
14,NA,TRBV28,TRBJ1-1,NA,CASSFLDISAEAFF,TGTGCCAGCAGCTTCCTGGACATTAGCGCTGAAGCTTTCTTT
15,NA,TRBV20-1,TRBJ2-1,few,CSAFRGDVGYNEQFF,TGCAGTGCTTTCAGGGGAGATGTGGGGTACAATGAGCAGTTCTTC
13,NA,TRBV15,TRBJ1-2,NA,CATSRDGPRGYTF,TGTGCCACCAGCAGAGATGGACCGAGAGGCTACACCTTC
16,TRBD1,TRBV7-6,TRBJ2-3,NA,CASSLQTGRVADTQYF,TGTGCCAGCAGCCTACAGACAGGGAGAGTAGCAGATACGCAGTATTTT
16,TRBD2,TRBV2,TRBJ2-3,few,CASSSSSGNRLGTQYF,TGTGCCAGCAGCTCCTCTAGCGGGAACCGCCTGGGTACGCAGTATTTT
16,TRBD2,TRBV7-3,TRBJ2-1,NA,CASSRLAGGPLNEQFF,TGTGCCAGCAGCAGACTAGCGGGAGGGCCTTTAAATGAGCAGTTCTTC
15,NA,TRBV7-3,TRBJ2-1,once,CASSLTPLGAHEQFF,TGTGCCAGCAGCTTAACGCCCTTGGGGGCGCATGAGCAGTTCTTC
15,TRBD1,TRBV7-8,TRBJ2-5,few,CASSLRGQRWETQYF,TGTGCCAGCAGCTTACGGGGACAGCGATGGGAGACCCAGTACTTC
15,NA,TRBV6-1,TRBJ1-1,NA,CASTRGGAQNTEAFF,TGTGCCAGCACTCGCGGTGGGGCCCAGAACACTGAAGCTTTCTTT
23,TRBD2,TRBV4-2,TRBJ2-3,NA,CASSQGGFRGTSGSRRWPDTQYF,TGTGCCAGCAGCCAAGGTGGCTTCCGGGGGACTAGCGGGAGTAGGCGGTGGCCAGATACGCAGTATTTT
19,NA,TRBV7-6,TRBJ2-6,NA,CASSLTVPGVNSGANVLTF,TGTGCCAGCAGCTTAACCGTTCCGGGAGTTAACTCTGGGGCCAACGTCCTGACTTTC
13,TRBD1,TRBV19,TRBJ2-1,NA,CASSNPGGNEQFF,TGTGCCAGTAGTAACCCAGGGGGCAATGAGCAGTTCTTC
13,NA,TRBV6-5,TRBJ1-1,NA,CASSYGTAMEAFF,TGTGCCAGCAGTTACGGGACGGCAATGGAAGCTTTCTTT
15,NA,TRBV9,TRBJ1-1,few,CASSVKGGVDTEAFF,TGTGCCAGCAGCGTAAAGGGAGGAGTTGACACTGAAGCTTTCTTT
12,NA,TRBV12-3/TRBV12-4,TRBJ1-2,many,CASSRDNYGYTF,TGTGCCAGCAGCAGAGATAACTATGGCTACACCTTC
15,TRBD2,TRBV11-2,TRBJ2-7,NA,CASSSITGGPYEQYF,TGTGCCAGCAGCTCCATAACGGGGGGGCCCTACGAGCAGTACTTC
16,TRBD2,TRBV20-1,TRBJ2-1,NA,CSARDSGLAKQGEQFF,TGCAGTGCTAGAGACTCCGGACTAGCGAAACAGGGTGAGCAGTTCTTC
16,TRBD2,TRBV7-8,TRBJ2-5,once,CASSLGETGTRATQYF,TGTGCCAGCAGCTTGGGAGAAACCGGGACTAGGGCGACCCAGTACTTC